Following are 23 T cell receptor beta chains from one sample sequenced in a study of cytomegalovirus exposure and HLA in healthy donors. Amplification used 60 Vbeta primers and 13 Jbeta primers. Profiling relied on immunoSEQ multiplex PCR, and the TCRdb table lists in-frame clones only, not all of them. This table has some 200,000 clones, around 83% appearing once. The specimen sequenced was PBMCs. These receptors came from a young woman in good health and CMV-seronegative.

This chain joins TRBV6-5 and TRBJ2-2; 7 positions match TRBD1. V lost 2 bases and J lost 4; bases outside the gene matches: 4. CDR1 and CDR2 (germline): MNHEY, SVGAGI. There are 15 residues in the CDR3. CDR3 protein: CASSYRGRSTGELFF. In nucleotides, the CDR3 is TGTGCCAGCAGTTACAGGGGGCGCAGCACCGGGGAGCTGTTTTTT.

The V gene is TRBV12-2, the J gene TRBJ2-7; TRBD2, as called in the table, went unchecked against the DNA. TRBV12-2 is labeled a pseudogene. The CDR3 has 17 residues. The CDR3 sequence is CASRLAMTRPNSYEQYF. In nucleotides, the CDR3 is TGTGCAAGTCGCTTAGCGATGACTAGACCCAACTCCTACGAGCAGTACTTC.

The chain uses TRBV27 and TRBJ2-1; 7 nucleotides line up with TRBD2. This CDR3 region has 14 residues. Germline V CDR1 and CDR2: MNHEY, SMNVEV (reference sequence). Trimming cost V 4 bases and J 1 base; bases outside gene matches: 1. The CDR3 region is CASSSGGSYNEQFF. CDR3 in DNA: TGTGCCAGCAGTTCGGGGGGTTCCTACAATGAGCAGTTCTTC.

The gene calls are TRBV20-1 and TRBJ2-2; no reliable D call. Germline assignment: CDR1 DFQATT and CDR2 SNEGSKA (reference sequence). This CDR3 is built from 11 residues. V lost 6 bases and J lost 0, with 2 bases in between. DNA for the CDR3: TGCAGTGCCGCGAACACCGGGGAGCTGTTTTTT. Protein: CSAANTGELFF.

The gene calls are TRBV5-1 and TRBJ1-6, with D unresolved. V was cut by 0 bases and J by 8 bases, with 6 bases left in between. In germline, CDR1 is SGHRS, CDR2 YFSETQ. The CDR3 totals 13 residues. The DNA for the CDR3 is TGCGCCAGCAGCTTGGATCAGTATTCACCCCTCCACTTT. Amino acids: CASSLDQYSPLHF.

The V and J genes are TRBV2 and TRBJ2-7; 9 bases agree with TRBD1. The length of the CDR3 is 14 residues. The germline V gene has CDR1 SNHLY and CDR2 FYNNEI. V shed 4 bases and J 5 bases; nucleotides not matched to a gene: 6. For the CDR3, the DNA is TGTGCCAGCAGTGTGGGGACAGGGATGGACGAGCAGTACTTC. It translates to CASSVGTGMDEQYF.

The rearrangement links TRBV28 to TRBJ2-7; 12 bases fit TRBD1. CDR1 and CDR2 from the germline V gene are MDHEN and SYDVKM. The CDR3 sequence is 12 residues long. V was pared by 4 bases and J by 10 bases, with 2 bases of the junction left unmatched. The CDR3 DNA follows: TGTGCCAGCAGTTGGGGACAGGGGGCACAGTACTTC. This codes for CASSWGQGAQYF.

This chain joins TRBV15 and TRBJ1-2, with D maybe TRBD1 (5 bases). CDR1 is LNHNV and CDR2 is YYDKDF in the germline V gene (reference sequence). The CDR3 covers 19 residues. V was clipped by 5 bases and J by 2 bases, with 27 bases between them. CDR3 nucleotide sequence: TGTGCCACCAGCTATGGGGACTCTCTCAGTTTAAAAGGAAACTATGGCTACACCTTC. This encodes CATSYGDSLSLKGNYGYTF. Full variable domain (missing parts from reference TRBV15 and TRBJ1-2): DAMVIQNPRYQVTQFGKPVTLSCSQTLNHNVMYWYQQKSSQAPKLLFHYYDKDFNNEADTPDNFQSRRPNTSFCFLDIRSPGLGDTAMYLCATSYGDSLSLKGNYGYTFGSGTRLTVV.

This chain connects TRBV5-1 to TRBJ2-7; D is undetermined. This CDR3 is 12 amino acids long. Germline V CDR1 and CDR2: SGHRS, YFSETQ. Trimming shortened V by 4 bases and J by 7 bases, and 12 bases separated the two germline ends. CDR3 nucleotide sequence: TGCGCCAGCAGCCACCTCCGCGGAGAGCAGTACTTC. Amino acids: CASSHLRGEQYF. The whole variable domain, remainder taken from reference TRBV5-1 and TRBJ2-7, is KAGVTQTPRYLIKTRGQQVTLSCSPISGHRSVSWYQQTPGQGLQFLFEYFSETQRNKGNFPGRFSGRQFSNSRSEMNVSTLELGDSALYLCASSHLRGEQYFGPGTRLTVT.

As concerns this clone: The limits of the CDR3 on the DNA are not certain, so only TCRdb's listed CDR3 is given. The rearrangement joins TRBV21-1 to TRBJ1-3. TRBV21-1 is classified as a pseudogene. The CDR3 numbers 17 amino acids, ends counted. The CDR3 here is CASSKAGRWGSGNTIYF.

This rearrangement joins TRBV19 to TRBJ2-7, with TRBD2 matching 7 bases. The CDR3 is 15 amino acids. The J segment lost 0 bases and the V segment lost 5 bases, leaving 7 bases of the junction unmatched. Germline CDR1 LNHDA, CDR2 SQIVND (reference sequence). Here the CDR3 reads CASSRPGRSSYEQYF. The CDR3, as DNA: TGTGCCAGTAGTCGCCCCGGGAGGAGCTCCTACGAGCAGTACTTC.

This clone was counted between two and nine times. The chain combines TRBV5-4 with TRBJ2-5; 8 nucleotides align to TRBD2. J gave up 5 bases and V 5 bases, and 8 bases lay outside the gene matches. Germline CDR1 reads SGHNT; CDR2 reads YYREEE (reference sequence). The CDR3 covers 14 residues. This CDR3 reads CASSSAGGEETQYF. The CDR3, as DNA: TGTGCCAGCAGTTCAGCCGGGGGGGAGGAGACCCAGTACTTC.

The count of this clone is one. The CDR3 nucleotides read TGTGCCAGCAGTTACTCGATGGGGCCGGGAAACACCATATATTTT. Translated, it gives CASSYSMGPGNTIYF. V is TRBV6-5 and J is TRBJ1-3, with TRBD1 as a possible D gene (5 bases). Germline loops: CDR1 MNHEY, CDR2 SVGAGI. The length of the CDR3 is 15 residues. V dropped 0 bases and J dropped 4 bases, with 10 bases sitting between them.

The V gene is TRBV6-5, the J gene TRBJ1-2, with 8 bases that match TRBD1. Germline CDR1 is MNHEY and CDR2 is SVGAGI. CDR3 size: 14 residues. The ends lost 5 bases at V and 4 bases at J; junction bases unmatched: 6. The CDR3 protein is CASSNGGTGYGYTF. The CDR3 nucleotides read TGTGCCAGCAGTAACGGCGGGACAGGCTATGGCTACACCTTC.

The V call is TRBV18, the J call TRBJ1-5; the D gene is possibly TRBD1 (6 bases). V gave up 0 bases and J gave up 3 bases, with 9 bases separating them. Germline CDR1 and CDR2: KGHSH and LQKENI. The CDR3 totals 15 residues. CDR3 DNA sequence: TGTGCCAGCTCACCACCGGCAGGGGACAATCAGCCCCAGCATTTT. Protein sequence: CASSPPAGDNQPQHF. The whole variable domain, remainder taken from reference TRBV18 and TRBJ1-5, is NAGVMQNPRHLVRRRGQEARLRCSPMKGHSHVYWYRQLPEEGLKFMVYLQKENIIDESGMPKERFSAEFPKEGPSILRIQQVVRGDSAAYFCASSPPAGDNQPQHFGDGTRLSIL.

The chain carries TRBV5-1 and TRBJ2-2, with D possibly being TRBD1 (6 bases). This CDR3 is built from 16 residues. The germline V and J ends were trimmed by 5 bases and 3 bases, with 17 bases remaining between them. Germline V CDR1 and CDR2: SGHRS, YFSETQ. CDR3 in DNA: TGCGCCAGCAGAGGGGCGATGGGGGCGGACACCGGGGAGCTGTTTTTT. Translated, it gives CASRGAMGADTGELFF.

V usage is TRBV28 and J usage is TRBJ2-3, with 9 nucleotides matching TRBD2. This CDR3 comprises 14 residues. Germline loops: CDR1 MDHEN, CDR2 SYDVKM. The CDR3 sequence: CAVGSGGYTDTQYF. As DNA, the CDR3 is TGTGCAGTAGGTAGCGGGGGATACACAGATACGCAGTATTTT.

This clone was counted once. The CDR3 sequence is CASSLEVRNTEAFF. CDR3 nucleotides: TGTGCCAGCAGTTTAGAGGTACGGAACACTGAAGCTTTCTTT. The chain uses TRBV28 and TRBJ1-1, with D uncertain. CDR3 length: 14 amino acids. V was shortened by 2 bases and J by 1 base, with 8 bases between the two germline ends. Germline V gene data show CDR1 as MDHEN and CDR2 as SYDVKM. Using reference TRBV28 and TRBJ1-1 for the parts outside the CDR3, the full variable domain is DVKVTQSSRYLVKRTGEKVFLECVQDMDHENMFWYRQDPGLGLRLIYFSYDVKMKEKGDIPEGYSVSREKKERFSLILESASTNQTSMYLCASSLEVRNTEAFFGQGTRLTVV.

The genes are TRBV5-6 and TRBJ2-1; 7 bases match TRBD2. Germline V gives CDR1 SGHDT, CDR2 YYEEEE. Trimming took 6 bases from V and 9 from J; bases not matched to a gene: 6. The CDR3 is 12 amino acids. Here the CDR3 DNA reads TGTGCCAGCACCCCTGGGGGGGGTGAGCAGTTCTTC. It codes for CASTPGGGEQFF.

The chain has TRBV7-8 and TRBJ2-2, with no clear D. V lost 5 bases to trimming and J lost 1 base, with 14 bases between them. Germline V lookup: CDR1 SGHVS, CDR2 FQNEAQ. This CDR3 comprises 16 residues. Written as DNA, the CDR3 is TGTGCCAGCAGCCTCGGTAACCTGCAGAACACCGGGGAGCTGTTTTTT. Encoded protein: CASSLGNLQNTGELFF.

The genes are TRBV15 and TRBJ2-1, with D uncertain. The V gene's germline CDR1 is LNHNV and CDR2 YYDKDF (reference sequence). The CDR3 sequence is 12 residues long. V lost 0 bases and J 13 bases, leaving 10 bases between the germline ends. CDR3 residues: CATSREAAAQFF. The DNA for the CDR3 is TGTGCCACCAGCAGAGAGGCGGCTGCACAGTTCTTC.

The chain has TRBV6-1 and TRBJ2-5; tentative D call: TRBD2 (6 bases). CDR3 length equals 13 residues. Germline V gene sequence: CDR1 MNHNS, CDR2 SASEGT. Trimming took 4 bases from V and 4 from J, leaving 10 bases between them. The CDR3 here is CASSVADSETQYF. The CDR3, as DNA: TGTGCCAGCAGTGTAGCGGACTCAGAGACCCAGTACTTC.

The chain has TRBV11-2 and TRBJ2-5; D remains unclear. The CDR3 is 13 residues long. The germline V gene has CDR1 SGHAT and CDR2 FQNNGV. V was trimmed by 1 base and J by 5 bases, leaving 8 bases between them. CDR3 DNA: TGTGCCAGCAGCTTAGTAGGAGTCGAGACCCAGTACTTC. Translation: CASSLVGVETQYF.